This T cell receptor (beta chain) originates from a study of T-cell reconstitution after alpha-beta-depleted transplantation in children. This clonotype was found many times. Preparation of the TCRbeta library involved a method that used unique molecular identifiers. A single record per CDR3 protein comes from TCRdb applying MiXCR to the PCR reads. Here the sample spans approximately 590,000 distinct CDR3 sequences, 10% being singletons. The origin of this receptor is a human donor who donated a stem cell graft to a child with acute myeloid leukemia. The source was PBMCs from the stem cell graft donor, collected from the stem cell graft.

CDR3 in amino acids: CASSPAGIGTQYF. Written as DNA, the CDR3 is TGTGCCAGCAGCCCGGCCGGCATCGGGACCCAGTACTTC. The V call is TRBV14, the J call TRBJ2-5; D gene unclear. Per the germline V gene, CDR1 is SGHDN and CDR2 is FVKESK. Trimming stripped 4 bases from V and 7 bases from J, with 13 bases between. The CDR3 loop spans 13 amino acids. Full variable domain (missing parts from reference TRBV14 and TRBJ2-5): EAGVTQFPSHSVIEKGQTVTLRCDPISGHDNLYWYRRVMGKEIKFLLHFVKESKQDESGMPNNRFLAERTGGTYSTLKVQPAELEDSGVYFCASSPAGIGTQYFGPGTRLLVL.